A single sample gave rise to the 27 T cell receptor beta chains below, sequenced in a study of blood T cell repertoires in COVID-19. Assay: immunoSEQ multiplex PCR; the TCRdb copy retains only in-frame clones and omits some. The sample records 100,000 to 150,000 clones, more than 80% being singletons. Sequencing input: peripheral blood. The receptors derive from an older man with active or convalescent COVID-19.

The rearrangement joins TRBV9 to TRBJ2-7; 12 bases align to TRBD2. J lost 5 bases, V lost 4 bases, and 13 bases had no gene match. CDR3 size: 17 residues. Germline loops: CDR1 SGDLS, CDR2 YYNGEE. The CDR3 DNA follows: TGTGCCAGCAGCCCCCGTCGACTAGCGGGAGAGGGCGACGAGCAGTACTTC. It is translated as CASSPRRLAGEGDEQYF.

The chain recombines TRBV2 with TRBJ1-1, with 8 bases that match TRBD1. CDR3 size: 14 residues. The germline gives CDR1 SNHLY, CDR2 FYNNEI. The junction had 4 bases not matched to a gene; V was cut back by 6 bases and J by 1 base. In DNA form, the CDR3 reads TGTGCCAGCAGACATGGACAGGGGAACACTGAAGCTTTCTTT. Translated, it gives CASRHGQGNTEAFF.

This clone was detected only a few times. The chain recombines TRBV19 with TRBJ1-4; D not certain. This CDR3 is 13 amino acids long. Germline loops: CDR1 LNHDA, CDR2 SQIVND (reference sequence). V was cut by 3 bases and J by 10 bases, with 12 bases left in between. As DNA, the CDR3 is TGTGCCAGTAGTATTCAGGATGCTCGAAAACTGTTTTTT. This encodes CASSIQDARKLFF.

CDR3 residues: CASNVAGGPYEQYF. The CDR3 DNA is TGTGCCAGCAACGTAGCGGGAGGGCCCTACGAGCAGTACTTC. V usage is TRBV6-5 and J usage is TRBJ2-7; 11 positions match TRBD2. The CDR3 runs 14 residues. Per the germline V gene, CDR1 is MNHEY and CDR2 is SVGAGI. V lost 7 bases to trimming and J lost 2 bases; unmatched junction nucleotides: 4.

This clone was detected only a few times. The V call is TRBV13, the J call TRBJ2-1; 10 nucleotides align to TRBD2. The CDR3 totals 16 residues. Germline loops: CDR1 PRHDT, CDR2 FYEKMQ (reference sequence). The trim removed 3 bases at V and 5 bases at J, leaving 7 bases unmatched. The CDR3 region is CASSLVGLAEDNEQFF. CDR3 bases: TGTGCCAGCAGCTTGGTAGGACTAGCGGAAGACAATGAGCAGTTCTTC.

The chain uses TRBV7-3 and TRBJ2-7; 11 nucleotides agree with TRBD1. The trim removed 4 bases at V and 5 bases at J, leaving 4 bases unmatched. CDR1 is SGHTA, CDR2 FQGTGA, per germline. The CDR3 consists of 14 residues. The CDR3 nucleotides read TGTGCCAGCAGCTCCCCGGGACAGGGGGACGAGCAGTACTTC. Translating it yields CASSSPGQGDEQYF.

The chain links TRBV7-9 to TRBJ1-1; TRBD1 is a possible D gene (5 bases). Between the trimmed V and J ends, which lost 5 bases and 4 bases, there was a span of 11 bases. CDR1 SEHNR and CDR2 FQNEAQ come from the germline V gene (reference sequence). CDR3 length: 13 amino acids. CDR3 loop: CASSLSGGTEAFF. The CDR3 region has the DNA TGTGCCAGCAGCCTATCGGGGGGCACTGAAGCTTTCTTT.

CDR3 nucleotide sequence: TGTGCCTCGAGGGGGAGGGAGAGCACCGGGGAGCTGTTTTTT. It yields the protein CASRGRESTGELFF. This chain uses TRBV10-3 with TRBJ2-2; possible D gene TRBD2, 7 bases. Trimming stripped 11 bases from V and 4 bases from J, with 17 bases between. The V gene's germline CDR1 is ENHRY and CDR2 SYGVKD. The CDR3 length is 14 residues.

There are a few counts of this clone. The genes are TRBV9 and TRBJ2-1; a weak D match, TRBD2 (6 bases). The V gene's germline CDR1 is SGDLS and CDR2 YYNGEE. The CDR3 is 15 residues long. Trimming took off 2 bases at V and 8 bases at J, with 17 bases between the two ends. The CDR3 here is CASSVRDSKAHEQFF. The CDR3 DNA is TGTGCCAGCAGCGTCCGGGACTCCAAAGCCCATGAGCAGTTCTTC.

The rearrangement joins TRBV10-2 to TRBJ1-2, with D unclear. Germline assignment: CDR1 WSHSY and CDR2 SAAADI. Trimming shortened V by 3 bases and J by 3 bases, and 14 bases separated the two germline ends. The CDR3 length is 15 residues. CDR3 amino acids: CASSDYQEVYYGYTF. Here the CDR3 DNA reads TGCGCCAGCAGTGACTATCAGGAGGTCTACTATGGCTACACCTTC.

CDR3 bases: TGTGCCAGCAGTTCTTCCCCCCAGACCCAGTACTTC. Amino acid sequence: CASSSSPQTQYF. This chain links TRBV12-3 or TRBV12-4 with TRBJ2-5; D is unclear. With 4 bases removed from V and 6 bases from J, the gap between germline ends came to 9 bases. The CDR3 covers 12 residues.

The chain recombines TRBV6-4 with TRBJ1-4, with 9 positions matching TRBD1. Germline CDR1 is MRHNA and CDR2 is SNTAGT. Losses at the gene ends were 3 bases for V and 7 bases for J; bases not matched to a gene: 12. This CDR3 has 17 amino acids. CDR3 sequence: CASSDTSGTGRSEKLFF. The CDR3, as DNA: TGTGCCAGCAGTGATACGTCCGGGACAGGGCGTTCTGAAAAACTGTTTTTT.

The rearrangement links TRBV11-2 to TRBJ2-2; no firm D call. CDR3 length: 12 amino acids. Looked up from germline, CDR1 is SGHAT and CDR2 is FQNNGV. CDR3 bases: TGTGCTATCAGAGGTAACACCGGGGAGCTGTTTTTT. It encodes CAIRGNTGELFF.

The genes are TRBV2 and TRBJ2-5; D is unresolved. This CDR3 region has 11 residues. V lost 3 bases, J lost 9 bases, and 8 bases lay in between. CDR1 is SNHLY, CDR2 FYNNEI, per germline. CDR3 in amino acids: CASSDPSAQYF. In nucleotides, the CDR3 is TGTGCCAGCAGTGACCCCTCGGCCCAGTACTTC.

The chain combines TRBV19 with TRBJ1-3; 7 bases map to TRBD1. The CDR3 length is 15 residues. Germline V gene sequence: CDR1 LNHDA, CDR2 SQIVND (reference sequence). The junction had 7 bases not matched to a gene; V was cut back by 8 bases and J by 0 bases. For the CDR3, the DNA is TGTGCCAGTGGCGACAGGGACGTCTCTGGAAACACCATATATTTT. Its protein is CASGDRDVSGNTIYF.

The V call is TRBV15, the J call TRBJ1-5; tentatively, D is TRBD1 (5 bases). The CDR3 sequence is 14 residues long. The germline V and J ends were trimmed by 5 bases and 4 bases, with 12 bases remaining between them. Germline V gene lookup returns CDR1 LNHNV and CDR2 YYDKDF (reference sequence). Here the CDR3 reads CATSSGWENQPQHF. CDR3 in DNA: TGTGCCACCAGCTCAGGGTGGGAAAATCAGCCCCAGCATTTT.

This sequence joins TRBV18 and TRBJ2-1, with TRBD1 as a possible D gene (5 bases). The CDR3 totals 12 residues. Trimming left V 3 bases short and J 10 bases short, with 10 bases between. Germline V CDR1 and CDR2: KGHSH, LQKENI. CDR3 residues: CASSPLDREQFF. CDR3 nucleotide sequence: TGTGCCAGCTCACCGCTCGACAGAGAGCAGTTCTTC.

The chain carries TRBV14 and TRBJ2-7, with D perhaps matching TRBD2 (6 bases). Germline values: CDR1 SGHDN, CDR2 FVKESK. CDR3 size: 15 residues. Between the trimmed V and J ends, which lost 4 bases and 0 bases, there was a span of 13 bases. The CDR3 region has the DNA TGTGCCAGCAGCCGGGACTCTTATAGCTCCTACGAGCAGTACTTC. It encodes CASSRDSYSSYEQYF.

The chain combines TRBV5-1 with TRBJ1-2; D is undetermined. From germline, CDR1 is SGHRS and CDR2 YFSETQ. The CDR3 has 13 residues. The V gene lost 3 bases and the J gene lost 5 bases, with 11 bases spanning the gap. Written as DNA, the CDR3 is TGCGCCAGCAGCTCCGAGGGCGGTTATGGCTACACCTTC. This sequence encodes CASSSEGGYGYTF.

This chain links TRBV11-2 with TRBJ1-4, with D possibly being TRBD1 (5 bases). V lost 1 base, J lost 3 bases, and 12 bases lay in between. From germline, CDR1 is SGHAT and CDR2 FQNNGV. This CDR3 spans 16 amino acids. DNA for the CDR3: TGTGCCAGCAGCTTAGTACAGGCAGCCTCTAATGAAAAACTGTTTTTT. It codes for CASSLVQAASNEKLFF.

The chain carries TRBV24-1 and TRBJ1-4; D ambiguous. Germline values: CDR1 KGHDR, CDR2 SFDVKD. This CDR3 comprises 13 residues. V was clipped by 7 bases and J by 7 bases, with 12 bases between them. This CDR3 reads CATSGGYREKLFF. The CDR3 coding sequence is TGTGCCACCAGCGGAGGGTATCGTGAAAAACTGTTTTTT.

J is TRBJ1-6 and V is TRBV2; 9 positions agree with TRBD1. This CDR3 region has 13 residues. V trimming: 6 bases; J trimming: 8 bases; junction bases outside the gene matches: 2. Looked up from germline, CDR1 is SNHLY and CDR2 is FYNNEI. The CDR3 is CASRGQGDSPLHF. CDR3 nucleotide sequence: TGTGCCAGCAGGGGACAGGGCGATTCACCCCTCCACTTT.

The V call is TRBV5-4, the J call TRBJ2-7, with D possibly being TRBD1 (6 bases). Germline V gene lookup returns CDR1 SGHNT and CDR2 YYREEE (reference sequence). V lost 1 base and J 1 base, leaving 12 bases between the germline ends. This CDR3 comprises 15 residues. The chain's CDR3 is CASSLFQDRSYEQYF. DNA for the CDR3: TGTGCCAGCAGCTTGTTCCAGGACAGATCCTACGAGCAGTACTTC.

The chain combines TRBV18 with TRBJ1-1; 8 bases are shared with TRBD1. Germline lookup yields CDR1 KGHSH and CDR2 LQKENI. CDR3 size: 18 residues. Losses at the gene ends were 3 bases for V and 3 bases for J; bases not matched to a gene: 15. In DNA, the CDR3 is TGTGCCAGCTCACCCCAACCCATACCGACAGGGGAGGACACTGAAGCTTTCTTT. Translation gives CASSPQPIPTGEDTEAFF.

This sequence joins TRBV28 and TRBJ1-5; a weak D match, TRBD1 (5 bases). The CDR3 runs to 12 residues. Germline-derived CDR1 and CDR2 are MDHEN and SYDVKM. Deletions cut 6 bases from V and 11 bases from J, with 14 bases between. In nucleotides, the CDR3 is TGTGCCAGCAGCTTCGGAGCGGGGGCCCAGCATTTT. Its translation: CASSFGAGAQHF.

V and J are TRBV27 and TRBJ1-4; D might be TRBD1 (5 bases). The germline V gene has CDR1 MNHEY and CDR2 SMNVEV (reference sequence). V lost 0 bases and J lost 9, with 11 bases in between. CDR3 length equals 14 residues. The CDR3 DNA reads as TGTGCCAGCAGTTTATCGATTGCAGGGCAAAAACTGTTTTTT. Translated, it gives CASSLSIAGQKLFF.

The chain carries TRBV3-1 (or the pseudogene TRBV3-2) and TRBJ2-3; 12 positions agree with TRBD2. Trimming cost V 4 bases and J 1 base; bases outside gene matches: 3. In germline, CDR1 is LGHDT, CDR2 YNNKEL (reference sequence). CDR3 length: 16 residues. This CDR3 reads CASSPWTSGGTDTQYF. CDR3 nucleotide sequence: TGTGCCAGCAGCCCATGGACTAGCGGGGGCACAGATACGCAGTATTTT.